Each of the 27 T cell receptor beta chains below was sequenced from the same sample in a study of T cell repertoires in cytomegalovirus infection (dated 2019 in TCRdb). The sample's treatment or condition label, in plain terms: in vitro stimulation with specific CMV peptide epitopes to enrich CMV-specific T cells. Sequencing relied on an Illumina HiSeq 1500. Starting from the raw public reads, TCRdb applied fastp trimming at Q25, assembled clones with MiXCR and retained in-frame beta chains. Each entry is one CDR3 protein sequence, shown with its most common DNA and genes. This sample gives about 55,000 distinct CDR3 sequences in total; about 18% of them show up just once. The ten largest clones represent around 67% of the sample. Antigens for these TCRs are unknown. The specimen comprised CD8+ T cells from cultured PBMCs, sampled from culture after CMV antigen stimulation. These receptors were taken from a human donor in good health (CMV status not recorded). Some clones in this sample may be carry-over from other donors' samples.

In nucleotides, the CDR3 is TGTGCCAGCAGCTTAGTTAGGGGGCAGGATACGCAGTATTTT. Translated: CASSLVRGQDTQYF. V is TRBV7-2 and J is TRBJ2-3; TRBD1 matches at 7 bases. This CDR3 comprises 14 residues. Germline trimming cut 1 base from V and 6 bases from J; bases unmatched to any gene: 4. The germline gives CDR1 SGHTA, CDR2 FQGNSA. Filled out from reference TRBV7-2 and TRBJ2-3, the complete variable domain reads GAGVSQSPSNKVTEKGKDVELRCDPISGHTALYWYRQSLGQGLEFLIYFQGNSAPDKSGLPSDRFSAERTGGSVSTLTIQRTQQEDSAVYLCASSLVRGQDTQYFGPGTRLTVL.

The V and J genes are TRBV7-8 and TRBJ2-1, with 9 bases lining up with TRBD2. Germline loops: CDR1 SGHVS, CDR2 FQNEAQ. This CDR3 contains 16 residues. Unmatched junction bases numbered 9, after V lost 5 bases and J lost 4 bases. The CDR3 DNA reads TGTGCCAGCAGCATTAGCGGGAGTCGGGTGTACAATGAGCAGTTCTTC. Amino acid sequence: CASSISGSRVYNEQFF.

This clonotype was counted only a few times. The chain has TRBV6-2 or TRBV6-3 and TRBJ2-2; 7 bases are a match to TRBD1. V gave up 5 bases and J gave up 4 bases; unmatched junction bases: 4. The CDR3 covers 14 residues. CDR1 is MNHEY, CDR2 SVGEGT, per germline. CDR3 DNA sequence: TGTGCCAGCAGTACCCGACAGGGCACCGGGGAGCTGTTTTTT. Its translation: CASSTRQGTGELFF.

The V gene is TRBV11-2, the J gene TRBJ1-1; a weak D match, TRBD1 (6 bases). Germline CDR1 is SGHAT and CDR2 is FQNNGV. CDR3 length equals 16 residues. Trimming removed 2 bases from V and 0 bases from J, with 13 bases in between. CDR3: CASSLTGRRVNTEAFF. The CDR3 coding sequence is TGTGCCAGCAGCTTAACAGGGCGACGGGTGAACACTGAAGCTTTCTTT.

This chain connects TRBV28 to TRBJ2-1; D is uncertain. The CDR3 consists of 15 residues. Germline V gene lookup returns CDR1 MDHEN and CDR2 SYDVKM. V lost 3 bases and J 4 bases, leaving 13 bases between the germline ends. The CDR3 coding sequence is TGTGCCAGCAGTTTGCCTCTCCCCAGATACAATGAGCAGTTCTTC. Its translation is CASSLPLPRYNEQFF. Complete variable domain (other parts from reference TRBV28 and TRBJ2-1): DVKVTQSSRYLVKRTGEKVFLECVQDMDHENMFWYRQDPGLGLRLIYFSYDVKMKEKGDIPEGYSVSREKKERFSLILESASTNQTSMYLCASSLPLPRYNEQFFGPGTRLTVL.

This clonotype turned up a few times. The chain is built from TRBV7-2 and TRBJ2-7, with TRBD2 identical over 8 bases. Per the germline V gene, CDR1 is SGHTA and CDR2 is FQGNSA. CDR3 length: 15 residues. J lost 5 bases, V lost 2 bases, and 8 bases had no gene match. In nucleotides, the CDR3 is TGTGCCAGCAGCTTATGGCGGGAGGAGTTTCACGAGCAGTACTTC. Its protein product is CASSLWREEFHEQYF.

The V call is TRBV7-6, the J call TRBJ2-7; D is ambiguous. Germline CDR1 and CDR2: SGHVS and FNYEAQ. V dropped 4 bases and J dropped 0 bases, with 13 bases sitting between them. The CDR3 runs to 15 residues. CDR3 sequence reads: CASSSRDPSSYEQYF. The CDR3 bases are TGTGCCAGCAGCTCCCGTGACCCCAGCTCCTACGAGCAGTACTTC.

This clonotype showed up many times. The chain couples TRBV28 to TRBJ1-2, with 7 bases lining up with TRBD1. Germline V gene sequence: CDR1 MDHEN, CDR2 SYDVKM. Trimming at V came to 5 bases and at J to 0 bases, leaving 6 bases not matched to a gene. The CDR3 loop spans 15 amino acids. CDR3: CASSATGNPNYGYTF. The CDR3 coding sequence is TGTGCCAGCAGTGCGACAGGGAATCCTAACTATGGCTACACCTTC.

The genes are TRBV28 and TRBJ2-7; possible D gene TRBD1, 5 bases. This CDR3 region has 13 residues. Trimming shortened V by 2 bases and J by 3 bases, and 8 bases separated the two germline ends. Germline V lookup: CDR1 MDHEN, CDR2 SYDVKM. The CDR3 nucleotides are TGTGCCAGCAGTTTAAGACAGCTCTACGAGCAGTACTTC. This translates into CASSLRQLYEQYF.

This clonotype occurred a few times. The chain couples TRBV19 to TRBJ2-1, with D maybe TRBD2 (5 bases). Germline loops: CDR1 LNHDA, CDR2 SQIVND (reference sequence). V was pared by 1 base and J by 3 bases, with 7 bases between. The CDR3 spans 14 residues. The chain's CDR3 is CASSIAGYYNEQFF. CDR3 DNA sequence: TGTGCCAGTAGTATAGCGGGGTACTACAATGAGCAGTTCTTC.

Here the CDR3 reads CASSPQGISYEQYF. The CDR3 bases are TGTGCCAGCAGTCCCCAGGGAATCTCCTACGAGCAGTACTTC. V and J are TRBV27 and TRBJ2-7; D may be TRBD1 (5 bases). Germline V gene data show CDR1 as MNHEY and CDR2 as SMNVEV (reference sequence). The CDR3 length is 14 residues. V lost 5 bases, J lost 0 bases, and 11 bases lay in between.

This clonotype was counted many times. The rearrangement joins TRBV7-8 to TRBJ1-5, with unresolved D. The ends were cut back, 4 bases at V and 3 bases at J, with 13 bases in the middle. This CDR3 contains 15 residues. Germline values: CDR1 SGHVS, CDR2 FQNEAQ. As DNA, the CDR3 is TGTGCCAGCAGCTCCCCCGGGGAGACCAATCAGCCCCAGCATTTT. Its protein product is CASSSPGETNQPQHF.

This clonotype has more than one count but fewer than ten. The chain recombines TRBV6-2 or TRBV6-3 with TRBJ2-7; 8 bases line up with TRBD1. V was pared by 5 bases and J by 0 bases, with 0 bases of the junction left unmatched. There are 13 residues in the CDR3. Looked up from germline, CDR1 is MNHEY and CDR2 is SVGEGT. CDR3 amino acids: CASSGQGSYEQYF. The CDR3 nucleotides are TGTGCCAGCAGTGGACAGGGCTCCTACGAGCAGTACTTC.

V gene TRBV12-3 or TRBV12-4 combines with J gene TRBJ2-1; D is tentatively TRBD1 or TRBD2 (6 bases each). V gave up 6 bases and J gave up 11 bases, with 11 bases separating them. CDR3 length equals 11 residues. Written as DNA, the CDR3 is TGTGCCAGCAGCCTACGGGGGCAGCAGTTCTTC. Encoded protein: CASSLRGQQFF.

The V call is TRBV7-2, the J call TRBJ2-7; TRBD1 might be the D (5 bases). Germline loops: CDR1 SGHTA, CDR2 FQGNSA. The V end lost 2 bases, the J end lost 3 bases, and 11 bases lay between the germline ends. The CDR3 has 14 residues. The CDR3 DNA follows: TGTGCCAGCAGCTTACAGGATAGGGGCTACGAGCAGTACTTC. Translation: CASSLQDRGYEQYF.

The V and J genes are TRBV7-9 and TRBJ2-4, with 8 bases aligning to TRBD2. J gave up 6 bases and V 2 bases, and 9 bases lay outside the gene matches. The germline gives CDR1 SEHNR, CDR2 FQNEAQ (reference sequence). The CDR3 loop spans 16 amino acids. This CDR3 reads CASSLSSPRGGNIQYF. The CDR3 DNA reads as TGTGCCAGCAGCTTATCGTCTCCCCGGGGGGGAAACATTCAGTACTTC.

This CDR3 is CASSLVLGTSYDNEQFF. CDR3 DNA sequence: TGTGCCAGCAGCTTAGTATTAGGGACTAGCTACGACAATGAGCAGTTCTTC. The gene calls are TRBV7-2 and TRBJ2-1; 9 bases align to TRBD2. Unmatched junction bases numbered 9, after V lost 1 base and J lost 5 bases. The CDR3 spans 17 residues. Germline lookup yields CDR1 SGHTA and CDR2 FQGNSA. The whole variable domain, remainder taken from reference TRBV7-2 and TRBJ2-1, is GAGVSQSPSNKVTEKGKDVELRCDPISGHTALYWYRQSLGQGLEFLIYFQGNSAPDKSGLPSDRFSAERTGGSVSTLTIQRTQQEDSAVYLCASSLVLGTSYDNEQFFGPGTRLTVL.

The CDR3 coding sequence is TGTGCCAGCAGCTTAACCCTATACAGGGTGGGCGACACTGAAGCTTTCTTT. This sequence encodes CASSLTLYRVGDTEAFF. This chain uses TRBV7-2 with TRBJ1-1; a possible D gene is TRBD1 (6 bases). Germline assignment: CDR1 SGHTA and CDR2 FQGNSA. V was shortened by 2 bases and J by 3 bases, with 19 bases between the two germline ends. The CDR3 has 17 residues.

The chain uses TRBV4-1 and TRBJ2-5, with D perhaps assigned TRBD1 or TRBD2 (5 bases each). V shed 4 bases and J shed 2 bases, with 11 bases lying between them. The CDR3 spans 14 residues. The germline V gene has CDR1 MGHRA and CDR2 YSYEKL. Written as DNA, the CDR3 is TGCGCCAGCAGCCCGGGACCACTTCAAGAGACCCAGTACTTC. It codes for CASSPGPLQETQYF.

The V call is TRBV6-2 or TRBV6-3, the J call TRBJ2-1; perhaps TRBD2 as D (5 bases). V dropped 2 bases and J dropped 3 bases, with 5 bases sitting between them. Germline loops: CDR1 MNHEY, CDR2 SVGEGT. The CDR3 is 13 residues long. DNA for the CDR3: TGTGCCAGCAGTTACGAGGGCTACAATGAGCAGTTCTTC. Residues: CASSYEGYNEQFF.

J is TRBJ2-7 and V is TRBV9, with TRBD2 as a possible D gene (5 bases). V was trimmed by 3 bases and J by 3 bases, leaving 16 bases between them. Per the germline V gene, CDR1 is SGDLS and CDR2 is YYNGEE. The CDR3 is 15 residues long. The CDR3 sequence: CASSGVGEKYYEQYF. The DNA for the CDR3 is TGTGCCAGCAGCGGAGTGGGAGAGAAGTACTACGAGCAGTACTTC.

This clonotype occurred a few times. The chain uses TRBV7-9 and TRBJ2-7; D is uncertain. The CDR3 totals 12 residues. V lost 5 bases and J 6 bases, leaving 11 bases between the germline ends. CDR1 and CDR2 (germline): SEHNR, FQNEAQ (reference sequence). CDR3 in DNA: TGTGCCAGCAGCGTCAAGCCTACCGAGCAGTACTTC. Protein: CASSVKPTEQYF.

This clonotype has only a few counts. V gene TRBV7-8 combines with J gene TRBJ2-7; D remains ambiguous. V was shortened by 3 bases and J by 0 bases, with 12 bases between the two germline ends. CDR1 and CDR2 (germline): SGHVS, FQNEAQ. The CDR3 totals 15 residues. This CDR3 reads CASSLTGPSSYEQYF. DNA of the CDR3: TGTGCCAGCAGCTTGACGGGTCCAAGCTCCTACGAGCAGTACTTC.

This clonotype was found a few times. The chain employs TRBV19 and TRBJ2-7; perhaps TRBD2 as D (5 bases). The V and J ends lost 5 bases and 5 bases respectively, with 13 bases between them. In germline, CDR1 is LNHDA, CDR2 SQIVND (reference sequence). CDR3 length: 13 residues. Written as DNA, the CDR3 is TGTGCCAGTAGTCCATTAGAGGGTAACGAGCAGTACTTC. It yields the protein CASSPLEGNEQYF. Variable domain in full (rest from reference TRBV19 and TRBJ2-7): DGGITQSPKYLFRKEGQNVTLSCEQNLNHDAMYWYRQDPGQGLRLIYYSQIVNDFQKGDIAEGYSVSREKKESFPLTVTSAQKNPTAFYLCASSPLEGNEQYFGPGTRLTVT.

This clonotype was found a few times. V and J are TRBV12-5 and TRBJ2-5, with D unclear. The CDR3 has 16 residues. Between the trimmed V and J ends, which lost 1 base and 5 bases, there was a span of 17 bases. Germline V CDR1 and CDR2: LGHNT, FRNRAP. CDR3 nucleotide sequence: TGTGCTAGTGGTTTGGAGGTGCGATTTGTGTCGGAGACCCAGTACTTC. Encoded protein: CASGLEVRFVSETQYF. Full variable domain (remainder filled in from reference TRBV12-5 and TRBJ2-5): DARVTQTPRHKVTEMGQEVTMRCQPILGHNTVFWYRQTMMQGLELLAYFRNRAPLDDSGMPKDRFSAEMPDATLATLKIQPSEPRDSAVYFCASGLEVRFVSETQYFGPGTRLLVL.

This clonotype has more than one count but fewer than ten. J is TRBJ2-5 and V is TRBV27; D gene unclear. The germline V gene has CDR1 MNHEY and CDR2 SMNVEV (reference sequence). This CDR3 comprises 13 residues. The V end was cut by 5 bases, the J end by 1 base, with 8 bases between. CDR3 protein: CASSGDLQETQYF. Here the CDR3 DNA reads TGTGCCAGCAGTGGGGATCTCCAAGAGACCCAGTACTTC.

This clonotype was observed many times. The genes are TRBV7-3 and TRBJ2-1, with TRBD2 identical over 12 bases. Germline CDR1 is SGHTA and CDR2 is FQGTGA. The length of the CDR3 is 15 residues. J lost 2 bases, V lost 4 bases, and 0 bases had no gene match. This CDR3 reads CASSSSGGAYNEQFF. Written as DNA, the CDR3 is TGTGCCAGCAGCTCTAGCGGGGGGGCCTACAATGAGCAGTTCTTC.